Listed below are T cell receptor beta chains from one sample, sequenced in a study of T cells in Graves' hyperthyroidism and ophthalmopathy. TCRdb called the multiplex PCR reads again in MiXCR, with one record for every CDR3 protein. The sample holds some 510,000 distinct CDR3 sequences, less than 25% seen once. The sequenced sample consisted of blood. The receptors were gathered from a man aged 18 to 30 with Graves' hyperthyroidism. Each CDR3 is given with its conserved first and last residue.

CDR3 length: 17; V gene: TRBV20-1; CDR3 protein: CSARGFKGSTSTDTQYF
CDR3 length: 11; V gene: TRBV12-3/TRBV12-4; CDR3 protein: CASSFYGEQYF
CDR3 length: 16; V gene: TRBV19; CDR3 protein: CASSMIASGHNQPQHF
CDR3 length: 15; V gene: TRBV6-1; CDR3 protein: CASSPRAGQRNEQYF
CDR3 length: 14; V gene: TRBV9; CDR3 protein: CASSVGSYNYGYTF
CDR3 length: 16; V gene: TRBV9; CDR3 protein: CASSVGRQGGNYGYTF
CDR3 length: 16; V gene: TRBV28; CDR3 protein: CASSPLTIANTGELFF
CDR3 length: 14; V gene: TRBV7-9; CDR3 protein: CASSRLTGDTEAFF
CDR3 length: 15; V gene: TRBV11-2; CDR3 protein: CASSLVLSNTGELFF
CDR3 length: 15; V gene: TRBV5-1; CDR3 protein: CASSLAGTGTYGYTF
CDR3 length: 16; V gene: TRBV20-1; CDR3 protein: CSAIPPGLAGIYEQYF
CDR3 length: 13; V gene: TRBV11-2; CDR3 protein: CASSLVLGSEQYF
CDR3 length: 16; V gene: TRBV4-1; CDR3 protein: CASSQAFVYSNQPQHF
CDR3 length: 14; V gene: TRBV12-3/TRBV12-4; CDR3 protein: CASSFGYFSYEQYF
CDR3 length: 16; V gene: TRBV4-1; CDR3 protein: CASSQLLWQTFGGYTF
CDR3 length: 12; V gene: TRBV4-1; CDR3 protein: CASSTRANVLTF
CDR3 length: 16; V gene: TRBV6-5; CDR3 protein: CASSYEDSGGTGELFF
CDR3 length: 15; V gene: TRBV20-1; CDR3 protein: CSARGLAGGQETQYF
CDR3 length: 13; V gene: TRBV19; CDR3 protein: CASTLTGGNTIYF
CDR3 length: 17; V gene: TRBV2; CDR3 protein: CASRGPPGTGNNSPLHF
CDR3 length: 14; V gene: TRBV18; CDR3 protein: CASSSAGGETEAFF
CDR3 length: 19; V gene: TRBV11-2; CDR3 protein: CASSLGVGGRPSGANVLTF
CDR3 length: 16; V gene: TRBV12-3/TRBV12-4; CDR3 protein: CASSLGWGGSLLEQYF
CDR3 length: 14; V gene: TRBV10-3; CDR3 protein: CAISESISNQPQHF
CDR3 length: 14; V gene: TRBV19; CDR3 protein: CASSIEAGNTEAFF
CDR3 length: 12; V gene: TRBV11-2; CDR3 protein: CASSRGIYEQYF
CDR3 length: 14; V gene: TRBV5-6; CDR3 protein: CASSFLHTQETQYF
CDR3 length: 17; V gene: TRBV6-1; CDR3 protein: CASSPLTAPSNTGELFF